This T cell receptor (beta chain) was observed in a study of identical twins. TCRdb re-called the 5' RACE reads with MiXCR, one entry per CDR3 protein. The data show roughly 720,000 distinct CDR3 sequences, 15% to 20% seen once. The trim removed 6 bases at V and 5 bases at J, leaving 6 bases unmatched. In germline, CDR1 is ENHRY, CDR2 SYGVKD. The length of the CDR3 is 15 residues. Overall study findings and caveats: Within monozygotic twins, out-of-frame TCR alpha sharing was underestimated by the models.

All donors comprised healthy Caucasians. In the case of this clonotype: Its specificity is unknown.

The same sample was also studied in work on T cells expressing NK-cell markers. From that report: The study drew TCR beta repertoires from sorted CD3+CD56+NKG2C+, CD3+CD56+NKG2C- and CD3+CD56-NKG2C+ T cells. In the group of eight sequenced donors, seven were HCMV-seropositive and one was seronegative.

The rearrangement links TRBV10-3 to TRBJ2-1; 11 bases map to TRBD2. The receptor comes from a woman between 18 and 30 years old in good health. Sequencing was carried out using PBMCs. This CDR3 is CAIRVAGGPHNEQFF. CDR3 nucleotide sequence: TGTGCCATCAGAGTAGCGGGAGGGCCGCACAATGAGCAGTTCTTC.